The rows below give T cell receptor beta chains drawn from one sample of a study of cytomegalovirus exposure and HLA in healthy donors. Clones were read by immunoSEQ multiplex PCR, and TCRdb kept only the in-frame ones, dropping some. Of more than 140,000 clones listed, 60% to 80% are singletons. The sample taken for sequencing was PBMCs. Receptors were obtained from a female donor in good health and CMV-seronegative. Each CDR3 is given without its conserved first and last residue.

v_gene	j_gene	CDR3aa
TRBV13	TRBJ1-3	ASSPGTVSGNTIY
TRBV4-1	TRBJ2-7	ASSQEASGRAYEQY
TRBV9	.	ASSVDPSGRPYEQY
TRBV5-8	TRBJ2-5	ASSLWGRGQQETQY
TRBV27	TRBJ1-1	ASSSLQDRPNTEAF
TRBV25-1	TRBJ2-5	ASSDPGGETQY
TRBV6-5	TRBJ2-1	ASSNPSSYNEQF
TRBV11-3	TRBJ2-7	ASSLEAGAVYEQY
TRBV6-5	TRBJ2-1	ASSRGQGFYNEQF
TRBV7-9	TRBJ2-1	ASSRSGGDNEQF
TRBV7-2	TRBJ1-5	ASSSESGARDQPQH
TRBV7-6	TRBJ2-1	ASSPQAGVAYNEQF
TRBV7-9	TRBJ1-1	ASRRRQGPGNTEAF
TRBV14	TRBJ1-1	ASSQKPPRATEAF
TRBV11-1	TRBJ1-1	ASSLQDRTEAF
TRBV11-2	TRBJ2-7	ASSLASSEQY
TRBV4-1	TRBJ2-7	ASSQAADRETYEQY
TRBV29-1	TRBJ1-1	SVEGQGRTEAF
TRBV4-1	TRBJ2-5	ASSQGRQGHTETQY
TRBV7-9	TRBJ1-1	ASSYDTNTEAF
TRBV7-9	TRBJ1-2	ASSLAGDSYGYT
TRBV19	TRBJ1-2	ASSLSGGRSDYT
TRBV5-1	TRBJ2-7	ASSPEGYEQY
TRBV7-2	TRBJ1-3	ASSPWDKSSGNTIY
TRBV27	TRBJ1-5	ASSFKGTGGWH
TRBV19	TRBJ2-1	ASSILDFSHEQF
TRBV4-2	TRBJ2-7	ASSQDWASGQNYEQY
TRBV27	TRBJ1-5	ASSPTAGTGNNQPQH
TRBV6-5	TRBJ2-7	ASTDTFSTYEQY
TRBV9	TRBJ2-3	ASSVEPQDTDTQY
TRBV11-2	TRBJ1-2	ASSLDLQGGYGYT
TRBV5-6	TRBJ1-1	ASSTGGCAAF
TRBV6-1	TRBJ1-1	ASHRGSDTEAF
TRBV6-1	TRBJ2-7	ASSQTGQGTGEQY
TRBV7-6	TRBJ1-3	ASSSTGSGNTIY
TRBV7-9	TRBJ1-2	ASSLGSGPYGYT
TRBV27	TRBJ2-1	ASSLAGHDYNEQF
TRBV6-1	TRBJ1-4	ASSVSGTGNEKLF
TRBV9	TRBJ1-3	ASSVDSGSGNTIY
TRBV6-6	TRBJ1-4	ASSRRGTNEKLF
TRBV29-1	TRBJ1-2	SVALQGSYGYT
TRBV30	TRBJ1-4	AGQTDEKLF
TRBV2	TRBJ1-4	ASRDTGGDEKLF
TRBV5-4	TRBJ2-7	ASSYPLADYEQY
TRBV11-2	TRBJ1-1	ASSTAWGGTEAF
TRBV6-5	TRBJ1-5	ASRDRMDRSQPQH
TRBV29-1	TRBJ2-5	SVVGSLETQY
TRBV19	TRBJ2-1	ASSMRGQGNEQF
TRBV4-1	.	ASSQAGGGLSSYEQY
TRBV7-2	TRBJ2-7	ASSRSGFSSYEQY
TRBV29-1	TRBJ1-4	SVEGGQGYEKLF
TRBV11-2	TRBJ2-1	ASSLSLAGLLQF
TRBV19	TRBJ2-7	ASSSLGGSGLAECYEQY
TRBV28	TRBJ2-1	ASSTPSVGGNEQF
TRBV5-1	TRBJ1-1	ASSLVEGNTEAF
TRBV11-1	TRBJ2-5	ASSMRTGPPGETQY